Listed below are T cell receptor beta chains from one sample, sequenced in a study of CD8 T cells in ankylosing spondylitis. TCRdb called the 5' RACE reads again in MiXCR, with one record for every CDR3 protein. The table lists approximately 540,000 distinct CDR3 sequences, about 12% of them singletons, with approximately 7% in the top ten. Sequencing was performed on blood, either unsorted or a sorted T cell fraction (not recorded which). The receptor set was obtained from a male donor with ankylosing spondylitis. CDR3s include the opening cysteine and the closing phenylalanine or tryptophan. A D gene is named only where the DNA matches it firmly. Clone size is not always given. Where it is, it says once, few, many or a class for expanded clones.

-,TRBV5-5,TRBJ2-1,few,TGTGCCAGCAGCTTGGAGGGAATTGAGCAGTTCTTC,CASSLEGIEQFF
TRBD2,TRBV7-9,TRBJ2-3,many,TGTGCCAGCAGCTTCGGGGGGGGAGTGGCAGATACGCAGTATTTT,CASSFGGGVADTQYF
TRBD1,TRBV7-2,TRBJ1-5,few,TGTGCCAGCAGCTTGACAGGGGCGCAGCCCCAGCATTTT,CASSLTGAQPQHF
TRBD1,TRBV6-1,TRBJ1-1,-,TGTGCCAGCATGCCGGGACAGGGGGCGAACACTGAAGCTTTCTTT,CASMPGQGANTEAFF
-,TRBV2,TRBJ2-5,-,TGTGCCAGCAGTGAGCAGGGTGCCGGACAAGAGACCCAGTACTTC,CASSEQGAGQETQYF
-,TRBV2,TRBJ1-2,-,TGTGCCAGCAATATACGATTCAACTATGGCTACACCTTC,CASNIRFNYGYTF
-,TRBV5-1,TRBJ2-2,few,TGCGCCAGCAGCGCCTCCGGGGCGCTCACTAAGAACACCGGGGAGCTGTTTTTT,CASSASGALTKNTGELFF
TRBD2,TRBV5-1,TRBJ2-7,few,TGCGCCAGCAGCTTGGCCGCGGCTAGCGGGAGCTCCTACGAGCAGTACTTC,CASSLAAASGSSYEQYF
TRBD2,TRBV6-1,TRBJ2-3,few,TGTGCGTCGGCGGGCCGGCTAGCGGTATCAGATACGCAGTATTTT,CASAGRLAVSDTQYF
-,TRBV5-1,TRBJ2-4,few,TGCGCCAGCAGCTCGCCGGATTTTGGGGTCCCGAGGGCCAAAAACATTCAGTACTTC,CASSSPDFGVPRAKNIQYF
-,TRBV9,TRBJ1-1,few,TGTGCCAGCAGCCAACTTACGGGGGGCACTGAAGCTTTCTTT,CASSQLTGGTEAFF
-,TRBV2,TRBJ1-5,-,TGTGCCAGCAGTGAGTTCGGCAATCAGCCCCAGCATTTT,CASSEFGNQPQHF
TRBD2,TRBV11-2,TRBJ2-7,-,TGTGCCAGCAGCCCAATCCCCCCTAGCGGGAGGGTTTCCCACGAGCAGTACTTC,CASSPIPPSGRVSHEQYF
-,TRBV12-3/TRBV12-4,TRBJ2-3,few,TGTGCCAGCAGTTTAATCGCGGGTGGAGATACGCAGTATTTT,CASSLIAGGDTQYF